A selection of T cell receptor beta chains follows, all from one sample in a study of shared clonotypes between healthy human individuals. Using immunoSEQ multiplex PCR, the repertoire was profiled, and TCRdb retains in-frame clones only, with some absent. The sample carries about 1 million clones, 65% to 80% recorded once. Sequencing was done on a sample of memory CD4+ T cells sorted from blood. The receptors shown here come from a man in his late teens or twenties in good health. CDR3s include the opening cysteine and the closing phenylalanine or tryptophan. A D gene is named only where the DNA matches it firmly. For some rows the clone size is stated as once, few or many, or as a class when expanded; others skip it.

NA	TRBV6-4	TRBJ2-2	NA	CASKVTANTGELFF	TGTGCCAGCAAGGTGACAGCAAACACCGGGGAGCTGTTTTTT
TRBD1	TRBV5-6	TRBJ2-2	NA	CASSFRGTGFTGELFF	TGTGCCAGCAGCTTTCGGGGGACAGGCTTCACCGGGGAGCTGTTTTTT
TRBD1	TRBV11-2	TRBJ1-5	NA	CASSPSSTGSAQHF	TGTGCCAGCAGCCCATCCTCGACAGGGTCGGCACAGCATTTT
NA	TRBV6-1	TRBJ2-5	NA	CASRMQGGETQYF	TGTGCCAGCAGGATGCAGGGGGGAGAGACCCAGTACTTC
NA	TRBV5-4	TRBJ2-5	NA	CASSLGVGGETQYF	TGTGCCAGCAGCTTGGGGGTCGGAGGGGAGACCCAGTACTTC
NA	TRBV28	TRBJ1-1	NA	CASSPGPPLEAFF	TGTGCCAGCAGTCCCGGGCCTCCACTTGAAGCTTTCTTT
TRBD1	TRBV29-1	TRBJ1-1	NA	CSVEVPGQENTEAFF	TGCAGCGTTGAAGTCCCGGGACAGGAGAACACTGAAGCTTTCTTT
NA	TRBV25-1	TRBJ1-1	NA	CASSDPGARTEAFF	TGTGCCAGCAGTGACCCGGGGGCTAGGACTGAAGCTTTCTTT
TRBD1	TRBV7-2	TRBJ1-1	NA	CASSLRQGATEAFF	TGTGCCAGCAGCTTACGACAGGGGGCCACTGAAGCTTTCTTT
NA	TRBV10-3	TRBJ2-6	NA	CAIRNPSGANVLTF	TGTGCCATCAGAAACCCCTCTGGGGCCAACGTCCTGACTTTC
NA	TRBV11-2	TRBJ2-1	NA	CASSLAAPHNEQFF	TGTGCCAGCAGCTTAGCGGCTCCCCACAATGAGCAGTTCTTC
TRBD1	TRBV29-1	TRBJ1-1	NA	CSVDPQGVGNTEAFF	TGCAGCGTTGACCCCCAGGGGGTGGGGAACACTGAAGCTTTCTTT
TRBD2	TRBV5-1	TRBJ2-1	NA	CASSLDALASGSNEQFF	TGCGCCAGCAGCTTGGACGCCCTCGCCAGCGGGAGTAATGAGCAGTTCTTC
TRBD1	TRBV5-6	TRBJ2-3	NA	CASSRQGTSTDTQYF	TGTGCCAGCAGCCGACAGGGGACCTCCACAGATACGCAGTATTTT
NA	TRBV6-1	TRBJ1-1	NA	CASSDKGGGSITEAFF	TGTGCCAGCAGTGATAAGGGGGGGGGTTCGATCACTGAAGCTTTCTTT
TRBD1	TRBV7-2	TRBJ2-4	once	CASSAGQGRGKNIQYF	TGTGCCAGCAGCGCAGGACAGGGGAGGGGCAAAAACATTCAGTACTTC
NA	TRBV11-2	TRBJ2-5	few	CASSLAETQYF	TGTGCCAGCAGCTTAGCAGAGACCCAGTACTTC
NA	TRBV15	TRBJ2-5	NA	CATSSDFLTGARGETQYF	TGTGCCACCAGCAGCGACTTTTTGACGGGGGCGCGAGGGGAGACCCAGTACTTC
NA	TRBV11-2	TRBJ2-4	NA	CASSLGPTTANIQYF	TGTGCCAGCAGCCTAGGACCGACGACTGCTAACATTCAGTACTTC
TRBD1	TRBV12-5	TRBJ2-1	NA	CASGRTLYRGSRYNEQFF	TGTGCTAGTGGTAGGACCCTTTACAGGGGAAGTAGGTACAATGAGCAGTTCTTC
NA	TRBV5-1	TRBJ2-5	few	CASSLGGGSETQYF	TGCGCCAGCAGCTTGGGGGGTGGATCAGAGACCCAGTACTTC
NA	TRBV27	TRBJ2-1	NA	CASSTGRVYNEQFF	TGTGCCAGCAGTACGGGACGGGTATACAATGAGCAGTTCTTC
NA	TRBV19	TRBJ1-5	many	CASSIRLLSNQPQHF	TGTGCCAGTAGTATTCGACTGTTGAGCAATCAGCCCCAGCATTTT
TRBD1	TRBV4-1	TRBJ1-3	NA	CASSAGGLGNTIYF	TGCGCCAGCAGCGCAGGGGGCCTTGGAAACACCATATATTTT
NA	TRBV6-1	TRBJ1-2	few	CASTVYNYGYTF	TGTGCCAGTACGGTATATAACTATGGCTACACCTTC
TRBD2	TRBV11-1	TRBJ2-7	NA	CASSPQGTKRGGLDEQYF	TGTGCCAGCAGCCCTCAAGGGACTAAGCGGGGGGGCCTTGACGAGCAGTACTTC
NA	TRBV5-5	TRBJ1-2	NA	CASSYQVGTNYGYTF	TGTGCCAGCAGCTACCAAGTGGGGACCAACTATGGCTACACCTTC
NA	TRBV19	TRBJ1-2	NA	CASSIGGAGSNYGYTF	TGTGCCAGTAGTATCGGCGGGGCAGGGTCTAACTATGGCTACACCTTC
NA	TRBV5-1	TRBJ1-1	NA	CASSGLQGLNTEAFF	TGCGCCAGCAGCGGTTTACAGGGATTGAACACTGAAGCTTTCTTT